This T cell receptor beta chain was sequenced during a study of blood T cell repertoires in COVID-19. Study-wide context: T cells, B-cell-depleted T cells, or PBMCs provided the cDNA or gDNA that served as material.

The length of the CDR3 is 14 residues. CDR1 SGHRS and CDR2 YFSETQ come from the germline V gene. The V and J ends lost 0 bases and 5 bases, in that order; junction bases with no gene match: 2. Libraries were prepared by immunoSEQ multiplex PCR; TCRdb keeps only in-frame clonotypes and omits some of them. The sample includes approximately 180,000 clones, about 72% of them seen just once. The cohort comprised adults aged about 18 to 89 years residing in approximately 25 US areas. V usage is TRBV5-1 and J usage is TRBJ1-1, with 9 positions matching TRBD1. This TCR derives from a woman aged 50 to 60 who had recovered from COVID-19. Sequenced: PBMCs or T cells enriched from blood (not recorded which). CDR3 region: CASSLDRGRTEAFF. DNA for the CDR3: TGCGCCAGCAGCTTGGACAGGGGGCGAACTGAAGCTTTCTTT.